The rows below give T cell receptor beta chains drawn from one sample of a study of T-cell memory formation after mild COVID-19. A single record per CDR3 protein comes from TCRdb applying MiXCR to the 5' RACE reads. There are about 470,000 distinct CDR3 sequences in the sample; about 23% occur only once, and about an eighth lies in the top ten. Sequences were obtained from PBMCs or a T cell subset sorted from them (not recorded which). These receptors were taken from an adult woman who had mild COVID-19 (a few samples of this study predate the infection). Cell type and time point are not known. The CDR3 runs from the conserved cysteine through the conserved F or W.

j_gene | v_gene | CDR3aa
TRBJ1-5 | TRBV5-1 | CASSLEGHSNQPQHF
TRBJ1-1 | TRBV7-7 | CASTPWDAKGNTEAFF
TRBJ2-7 | TRBV10-1 | CASSGEDRHEQYF
TRBJ2-3 | TRBV18 | CASSPRSSDTQYF
TRBJ2-3 | TRBV24-1 | CATGTMGAVSDTQYF
TRBJ1-1 | TRBV12-3/TRBV12-4 | CASGPGGRNTEAFF
TRBJ1-3 | TRBV20-1 | CSARSADRASGNTIYF
TRBJ1-1 | TRBV12-3/TRBV12-4 | CASSFEGGFAEAFF
TRBJ2-1 | TRBV5-1 | CASSLGSRWGNEQFF
TRBJ1-6 | TRBV9 | CASSGQPDSPLHF
TRBJ2-7 | TRBV5-1 | CASSAELRTEQYF
TRBJ2-1 | TRBV6-1 | CASKTWRGYNEQFF
TRBJ2-3 | TRBV5-6 | CASSFPEGDTQYF
TRBJ2-1 | TRBV3-1 | CASSFSSGEQFF
TRBJ2-1 | TRBV20-1 | CSWPISALISYNEQFF
TRBJ2-1 | TRBV19 | CASSISSGAHNEQFF
TRBJ1-5 | TRBV6-4 | CASSDSSREPQHF
TRBJ2-7 | TRBV5-6 | CASSLVLGGYEQYF
TRBJ2-5 | TRBV7-8 | CASSLEERGGQETQYF
TRBJ2-7 | TRBV7-2 | CASSQQGSRGNEQYF
TRBJ2-5 | TRBV20-1 | CSARQIGTTQETQYF
TRBJ2-4 | TRBV5-4 | CASSAYRERGNIQYF
TRBJ2-2 | TRBV20-1 | CSARDANTGELFF
TRBJ2-2 | TRBV4-2 | CASSQERDSNTGELFF
TRBJ2-7 | TRBV12-3/TRBV12-4 | CASSHTAREQYF
TRBJ1-5 | TRBV12-3/TRBV12-4 | CASSSRTEYQPQHF
TRBJ2-2 | TRBV4-1 | CASSQEQGDTGELFF
TRBJ1-5 | TRBV7-8 | CASSLGGDYSNQPQHF
TRBJ2-2 | TRBV12-3/TRBV12-4 | CASSKRDRQNTGELFF
TRBJ2-7 | TRBV6-5 | CASSPPLAGKYEQYF
TRBJ2-1 | TRBV7-9 | CASRRVQTGNNEQFF
TRBJ2-3 | TRBV25-1 | CASSGGDRGSDTQYF
TRBJ2-7 | TRBV20-1 | CSASGLREQYF
TRBJ2-5 | TRBV9 | CASSVAGTGNLETQYF
TRBJ2-5 | TRBV7-2 | CASTPSPLAPGKYF
TRBJ1-1 | TRBV20-1 | CSARGGLNTEAFF
TRBJ2-5 | TRBV7-9 | CASRRDLETQYF
TRBJ2-1 | TRBV7-2 | CASSLRGGIYNEQFF
TRBJ2-4 | TRBV28 | CASSSQTLRGYF
TRBJ2-1 | TRBV5-1 | CASSLAKGDYNEQFF
TRBJ2-1 | TRBV9 | CASSVGPGVNEQFF
TRBJ2-7 | TRBV15 | CATSSIAGGFSEQYF
TRBJ1-2 | TRBV19 | CASSASDRETGRGYTF
TRBJ1-1 | TRBV25-1 | CASSATGSNTEAFF
TRBJ2-3 | TRBV5-1 | CASSFGGGAVLTDTQYF
TRBJ2-1 | TRBV24-1 | CATSDLQQREFF
TRBJ2-7 | TRBV20-1 | CSAASGGEREQYF
TRBJ2-2 | TRBV7-9 | CASSPTYGGRSTGELFF
TRBJ2-7 | TRBV9 | CASSVGQGAYEQYF
TRBJ2-2 | TRBV4-3 | CASSQDHISGELFF
TRBJ2-7 | TRBV6-5 | CASSRNSGRAHEQYF
TRBJ2-3 | TRBV6-5 | CASSSLPTSRRSSSTDTQYF
TRBJ2-7 | TRBV12-3/TRBV12-4 | CASSPPGLGADEQYF
TRBJ2-5 | TRBV28 | CASSARGETQYF